This entry lists 13 T cell receptor beta chains sequenced from one sample in a study of control samples from healthy donors and cancer patients (dated by TCRdb to about 2020). The library was prepared using the immunoSEQ multiplex PCR assay. TCRdb carries this immuneACCESS record with in-frame sequences only. Its versions omit some clonotypes, under half of them owing to an unresolved V gene in the studies checked, with the rest unexplained. For this sample there are about 130,000 clones; around 90% appear just once. 2.5% to 3% of the sample is taken by the ten largest. Sequencing was done on a sample of blood. These receptors were taken from a man between 40 and 49 years old in good health.

The rearrangement uses TRBV19 and TRBJ2-6, with D unclear. The CDR3 length is 14 residues. Germline V lookup: CDR1 LNHDA, CDR2 SQIVND (reference sequence). The germline V and J ends were trimmed by 5 bases and 2 bases, with 7 bases remaining between them. CDR3 sequence (DNA): TGTGCCAGTAGTTATACCCCTGGGGCCAACGTCCTGACTTTC. It codes for CASSYTPGANVLTF.

The chain couples TRBV5-4 to TRBJ2-5; the D gene is possibly TRBD2 (6 bases). Trimming removed 4 bases from V and 5 bases from J, with 15 bases in between. Germline lookup yields CDR1 SGHNT and CDR2 YYREEE (reference sequence). The CDR3 length is 14 residues. The CDR3 DNA reads TGTGCCAGCAGCACCCCGGGTCTAGCGGAGACCCAGTACTTC. Its protein is CASSTPGLAETQYF.

The chain has TRBV18 and TRBJ2-2; 10 bases match TRBD1. From germline, CDR1 is KGHSH and CDR2 LQKENI. The CDR3 is made up of 16 amino acids. V dropped 5 bases and J dropped 4; count of bases not matched to a gene: 7. DNA of the CDR3: TGTGCCAGCTCAAGGCGACAGGGGGCTAGCACCGGGGAGCTGTTTTTT. Protein product: CASSRRQGASTGELFF.

This chain joins TRBV30 and TRBJ1-2, with D maybe TRBD1 (6 bases). From germline, CDR1 is GTSNPN and CDR2 SVGIG (reference sequence). V was cut by 0 bases and J by 8 bases, with 13 bases left in between. The CDR3 is 13 residues long. CDR3 residues: CAWSVVSGEGYTF. The CDR3 region has the DNA TGTGCCTGGAGTGTGGTGTCAGGGGAGGGCTACACCTTC.

The V and J genes are TRBV20-1 and TRBJ1-5; D is unresolved. Germline V gives CDR1 DFQATT, CDR2 SNEGSKA (reference sequence). Trimming shortened V by 3 bases and J by 2 bases, and 17 bases separated the two germline ends. This CDR3 is 16 amino acids long. This chain's CDR3 is CSASVRPVLGNQPQHF. The CDR3 nucleotides read TGCAGTGCTAGTGTTCGGCCAGTTCTAGGCAATCAGCCCCAGCATTTT.

The rearrangement links TRBV2 to TRBJ1-5, with D unresolved. CDR1 and CDR2 (germline): SNHLY, FYNNEI. The CDR3 extends over 15 amino acids. V dropped 4 bases and J dropped 7 bases, with 17 bases sitting between them. CDR3 sequence (DNA): TGTGCCAGCAGTGGGGTAGGCGGGTCGGAGCAGCCCCAGCATTTT. This sequence encodes CASSGVGGSEQPQHF.

Concerning this clone: Other DNA sequences in the same sample also yield this CDR3. The chain has TRBV5-6 and TRBJ2-3, with D hard to call. The germline gives CDR1 SGHDT, CDR2 YYEEEE. This CDR3 comprises 13 residues. V dropped 0 bases and J dropped 1 base, with 3 bases sitting between them. CDR3 sequence: CASSLAGTDTQYF. In nucleotides, the CDR3 is TGTGCCAGCAGCTTGGCCGGCACAGATACGCAGTATTTT.

The rearrangement joins TRBV18 to TRBJ1-5; D is ambiguous. Trimming pared 6 bases from V and 0 bases from J, leaving 12 bases between. Germline V gene data show CDR1 as KGHSH and CDR2 as LQKENI. The CDR3 has 15 amino acids. Written as DNA, the CDR3 is TGTGCCAGCTCCCCTGGACGGAATAGCAATCAGCCCCAGCATTTT. Translated, it gives CASSPGRNSNQPQHF. Drawing the rest from reference TRBV18 and TRBJ1-5, the complete variable domain is NAGVMQNPRHLVRRRGQEARLRCSPMKGHSHVYWYRQLPEEGLKFMVYLQKENIIDESGMPKERFSAEFPKEGPSILRIQQVVRGDSAAYFCASSPGRNSNQPQHFGDGTRLSIL.

This rearrangement joins TRBV5-4 to TRBJ2-7, with a possible D match to TRBD1 (6 bases). This CDR3 is 13 amino acids long. V lost 4 bases and J lost 6, with 14 bases in between. Germline V gene data show CDR1 as SGHNT and CDR2 as YYREEE (reference sequence). As DNA, the CDR3 is TGTGCCAGCAGCGGGCAGGGGAAGCGCGAGCAGTACTTC. This sequence encodes CASSGQGKREQYF.

V is TRBV5-6 and J is TRBJ2-3, with D tentatively TRBD1 (5 bases). The ends were cut back, 4 bases at V and 2 bases at J, with 14 bases in the middle. There are 15 residues in the CDR3. Looked up from germline, CDR1 is SGHDT and CDR2 is YYEEEE. CDR3 residues: CASSRRTPYTDTQYF. The CDR3 DNA follows: TGTGCCAGCAGCCGACGGACACCATACACAGATACGCAGTATTTT.

The chain uses TRBV19 and TRBJ1-1, with D unclear. Germline V gene sequence: CDR1 LNHDA, CDR2 SQIVND (reference sequence). The CDR3 is made up of 12 amino acids. V was shortened by 9 bases and J by 4 bases, with 12 bases between the two germline ends. In DNA, the CDR3 is TGTGCCAGCGCCGCCCGGGGCACTGAAGCTTTCTTT. This codes for CASAARGTEAFF.

The CDR3 sequence: CASSHSGPEQFF. In DNA form, the CDR3 reads TGCGCCAGCAGTCATTCCGGACCGGAGCAGTTCTTC. The V and J genes are TRBV4-1 and TRBJ2-1; no definite D call. Per germline, CDR1 MGHRA and CDR2 YSYEKL. The V gene lost 6 bases and the J gene lost 10 bases, with 13 bases spanning the gap. The CDR3 has 12 residues.

This chain joins TRBV6-6 and TRBJ1-6, with D possibly matching TRBD1 (5 bases). V lost 7 bases to trimming and J lost 7 bases, with 11 bases between them. Germline V gives CDR1 MNHNY, CDR2 SVGAGI (reference sequence). The CDR3 spans 13 residues. The CDR3: CASMGGGNSPLHF. The CDR3 region has the DNA TGTGCCAGCATGGGGGGTGGGAATTCACCCCTCCACTTT.